These 15 T cell receptor beta chains were all obtained from the same sample, sequenced in a study of blood T cell repertoires in COVID-19. Sequenced by immunoSEQ multiplex PCR; TCRdb stores in-frame clones only, minus some. The sample consists of hundreds of thousands of clones, about 90% of them appearing once. Sequencing was carried out using peripheral blood. These receptors all stem from a young man with COVID-19, enrolled during active disease.

This chain joins TRBV20-1 and TRBJ2-1; D uncertain. The CDR3 has 11 amino acids. Deletions cut 7 bases from V and 6 bases from J, with 10 bases between. Germline CDR1 is DFQATT and CDR2 is SNEGSKA (reference sequence). The CDR3 DNA reads as TGCAGTGGCGAGGCCGTCAATGAGCAGTTCTTC. It codes for CSGEAVNEQFF.

The CDR3 region has the DNA TGTGCCAGCAAAGTAGCGGTGAGCGCGGGGAATGAGCAGTTCTTC. The encoded protein is CASKVAVSAGNEQFF. The rearrangement uses TRBV2 and TRBJ2-1; D possibly corresponds to TRBD2 (6 bases). The CDR3 is 15 residues long. Per germline, CDR1 SNHLY and CDR2 FYNNEI. V shed 7 bases and J shed 7 bases, with 20 bases lying between them.

The rearrangement links TRBV5-6 to TRBJ2-7; 11 bases fit TRBD2. This CDR3 has 14 residues. Per germline, CDR1 SGHDT and CDR2 YYEEEE. With V trimmed by 4 bases and J by 7 bases, 7 bases remained unmatched. In nucleotides, the CDR3 is TGTGCCAGCAGCCTACTAGCGGGAGTAGGGGAGCAGTACTTC. Translation gives CASSLLAGVGEQYF.

In this sample, this clone turned up a few times. V usage is TRBV7-6 and J usage is TRBJ2-7, with D perhaps matching TRBD2 (5 bases). Germline V gene lookup returns CDR1 SGHVS and CDR2 FNYEAQ. The CDR3 is made up of 13 amino acids. V lost 1 base to trimming and J lost 6 bases, with 10 bases between them. The CDR3 nucleotides are TGTGCCAGCAGCTTAGATCGGGGATCCGAGCAGTACTTC. It yields the protein CASSLDRGSEQYF.

This rearrangement joins TRBV7-8 to TRBJ1-4; no clear D gene. V lost 5 bases, J lost 7 bases, and 20 bases lay in between. The CDR3 runs 16 residues. CDR1 is SGHVS and CDR2 is FQNEAQ in the germline V gene. CDR3 in amino acids: CASSGPGVPIGEKLFF. For the CDR3, the DNA is TGTGCCAGCAGCGGCCCCGGGGTGCCCATCGGTGAAAAACTGTTTTTT.

Here the CDR3 DNA reads TGTGCCAGCAGCCTAGGGAGCTGGGGGCTGTACAATGAGCAGTTCTTC. It encodes CASSLGSWGLYNEQFF. This chain joins TRBV7-9 and TRBJ2-1; possibly TRBD1 for D (6 bases). V was cut by 5 bases and J by 4 bases, with 18 bases left in between. The CDR3 covers 16 residues. The V gene's germline CDR1 is SEHNR and CDR2 FQNEAQ (reference sequence).

The count of this clone is one. The chain employs TRBV13 and TRBJ2-7, with 11 positions matching TRBD1. Germline CDR1 reads PRHDT; CDR2 reads FYEKMQ (reference sequence). This CDR3 is built from 14 residues. With 4 bases clipped from V and 4 bases from J, the junction kept 3 bases outside the gene matches. The CDR3 DNA reads as TGTGCCAGCAGCTACGGACAGGGGGCTTACGAGCAGTACTTC. Encoded protein: CASSYGQGAYEQYF.

As concerns this clone: Relative to the germline gene, one junction end is altered; a read error may explain this. The genes are TRBV7-7 and TRBJ2-3; 7 bases map to TRBD1. The CDR3 loop spans 14 amino acids. The germline V gene encodes CDR1 SSHAT and CDR2 FNYEAQ (reference sequence). CDR3: CASSPGTDTDTQYF. CDR3 in DNA: TGTGCTAGCAGTCCCGGGACAGATACAGATACGCAGTATTTT.

This clone has only a few counts. V and J are TRBV18 and TRBJ2-7, with 10 bases fitting TRBD2. CDR1 and CDR2 (germline): KGHSH, LQKENI. V shed 6 bases, J shed 3 bases, and the junction held 8 bases outside the gene matches. CDR3 length: 15 residues. The CDR3 protein is CASSTGTSDNYEQYF. CDR3 coding DNA: TGTGCCAGCTCGACCGGGACTAGCGACAACTACGAGCAGTACTTC. Supplemented by reference TRBV18 and TRBJ2-7, the full variable domain reads NAGVMQNPRHLVRRRGQEARLRCSPMKGHSHVYWYRQLPEEGLKFMVYLQKENIIDESGMPKERFSAEFPKEGPSILRIQQVVRGDSAAYFCASSTGTSDNYEQYFGPGTRLTVT.

The rearrangement joins TRBV7-2 to TRBJ2-2; 8 bases align to TRBD2. This CDR3 spans 16 amino acids. The trim removed 3 bases at V and 2 bases at J, leaving 5 bases unmatched. Germline assignment: CDR1 SGHTA and CDR2 FQGNSA. CDR3 residues: CASSLRIAGNTGELFF. CDR3 coding DNA: TGTGCCAGCAGCTTGAGGATAGCGGGAAACACCGGGGAGCTGTTTTTT.

The J gene is TRBJ2-2, the V gene TRBV7-6, with TRBD2 identical over 11 bases. Germline V gene data show CDR1 as SGHVS and CDR2 as FNYEAQ. Trimming cost V 6 bases and J 1 base; bases outside gene matches: 10. The CDR3 totals 18 residues. CDR3 nucleotide sequence: TGTGCCAGCAGTTCGCCGGGACTAGCGGAAATGAACACCGGGGAGCTGTTTTTT. Protein product: CASSSPGLAEMNTGELFF.

This rearrangement joins TRBV6-5 to TRBJ1-2, with a weak D call TRBD1 (5 bases). The length of the CDR3 is 13 residues. The V gene lost 2 bases and the J gene lost 7 bases, with 11 bases spanning the gap. The germline V gene encodes CDR1 MNHEY and CDR2 SVGAGI. DNA of the CDR3: TGTGCCAGCAGTTACGGGTCAGGGTTTGGCTACACCTTC. It codes for CASSYGSGFGYTF.

The gene calls are TRBV9 and TRBJ1-2; 11 bases are a match to TRBD1. J lost 4 bases, V lost 1 base, and 6 bases had no gene match. Germline values: CDR1 SGDLS, CDR2 YYNGEE. The CDR3 runs 16 residues. DNA for the CDR3: TGTGCCAGCAGCGTACTCCGGGACAGGGGGACCTATGGCTACACCTTC. Encoded protein: CASSVLRDRGTYGYTF.

CDR3 sequence: CASSLGVSSYNEQFF. The CDR3 DNA follows: TGTGCCAGCAGCTTAGGCGTTAGCTCCTACAATGAGCAGTTCTTC. This sequence joins TRBV7-9 and TRBJ2-1; D is ambiguous. CDR1 SEHNR and CDR2 FQNEAQ come from the germline V gene (reference sequence). V lost 1 base and J 0 bases, leaving 7 bases between the germline ends. The CDR3 is 15 amino acids.

The chain uses TRBV6-5 and TRBJ1-2; unclear D gene. The V and J ends lost 0 bases and 4 bases respectively, with 9 bases between them. Germline CDR1 and CDR2: MNHEY and SVGAGI. The CDR3 spans 14 residues. The CDR3 sequence is CASSYSGEGYGYTF. CDR3 in DNA: TGTGCCAGCAGTTACTCCGGGGAAGGCTATGGCTACACCTTC.